This entry lists 8 T cell receptor beta chains sequenced from one sample in a study of blood T cell repertoires in COVID-19 (dated by TCRdb to about 2020). The library was produced with the immunoSEQ multiplex PCR assay. Held by TCRdb, this immuneACCESS table contains in-frame sequences only and omits some clones. Under half of the omission traces to an unresolved V gene where checked; the cause of the rest is unknown. Counted in this sample were 85,000 to 120,000 clones; approximately 84% of them appeared once. The ten largest make up more than 9% of the sample. Specimen: peripheral blood. These receptors were obtained from a man aged 35 to 55 with active or convalescent COVID-19.

The chain links TRBV11-2 to TRBJ2-5; TRBD1 aligns across 7 bases. V gave up 2 bases and J gave up 5 bases; unmatched junction bases: 5. Germline V gene sequence: CDR1 SGHAT, CDR2 FQNNGV. The CDR3 loop spans 14 amino acids. For the CDR3, the DNA is TGTGCCAGCAGCTTAACGACAGGGAGCGAGACCCAGTACTTC. It yields the protein CASSLTTGSETQYF.

The chain links TRBV3-1 (or the pseudogene TRBV3-2) to TRBJ1-3; D perhaps matches TRBD1 (5 bases). V was pared by 0 bases and J by 6 bases, with 9 bases between. This CDR3 region has 14 residues. The germline V gene encodes CDR1 LGHDT and CDR2 YNNKEL (reference sequence). CDR3 in amino acids: CASSQEGRANTIYF. The CDR3, as DNA: TGTGCCAGCAGCCAAGAAGGCAGGGCAAACACCATATATTTT.

The chain recombines TRBV6-4 with TRBJ2-1; D may be TRBD2 (5 bases). The V gene's germline CDR1 is MRHNA and CDR2 SNTAGT. The CDR3 has 14 residues. V gave up 0 bases and J gave up 8 bases, with 11 bases separating them. CDR3 DNA: TGTGCCAGCAGTGACTCGTGGACTTCACATGAGCAGTTCTTC. Its protein product is CASSDSWTSHEQFF.

The chain couples TRBV7-2 to TRBJ2-2, with 13 bases aligning to TRBD2. The germline V gene encodes CDR1 SGHTA and CDR2 FQGNSA. Trimming at V came to 5 bases and at J to 5 bases, leaving 8 bases not matched to a gene. CDR3 length: 17 amino acids. In nucleotides, the CDR3 is TGTGCCAGCAGCCAGGGACTAGCGGGGCTCCTTACCGGGGAGCTGTTTTTT. Its protein is CASSQGLAGLLTGELFF.

The rearrangement uses TRBV9 and TRBJ2-1, with 10 bases lining up with TRBD1. The CDR3 runs to 15 residues. Germline V gene sequence: CDR1 SGDLS, CDR2 YYNGEE. V lost 4 bases and J lost 7; bases outside the gene matches: 8. The CDR3 sequence is CASSPDRGRENEQFF. The CDR3 nucleotides are TGTGCCAGCAGCCCAGACAGGGGGCGCGAGAATGAGCAGTTCTTC.

The rearrangement links TRBV13 to TRBJ2-3; D is perhaps TRBD1 (7 bases). CDR1 and CDR2 from the germline V gene are PRHDT and FYEKMQ (reference sequence). The ends were cut back, 1 base at V and 3 bases at J, with 11 bases in the middle. The CDR3 totals 15 residues. CDR3: CASSLVGGQTDTQYF. The DNA for the CDR3 is TGTGCCAGCAGCTTAGTCGGGGGACAGACAGATACGCAGTATTTT. The full variable domain, completed using reference TRBV13 and TRBJ2-3, is AAGVIQSPRHLIKEKRETATLKCYPIPRHDTVYWYQQGPGQDPQFLISFYEKMQSDKGSIPDRFSAQQFSDYHSELNMSSLELGDSALYFCASSLVGGQTDTQYFGPGTRLTVL.

CDR3 nucleotides: TGTGCCAGCAGCTTGTACCCGGGGTGGGACGAGCAGTACTTC. It translates to CASSLYPGWDEQYF. The chain is built from TRBV5-6 and TRBJ2-7; D is perhaps TRBD2 (5 bases). CDR1 and CDR2 (germline): SGHDT, YYEEEE. V dropped 1 base and J dropped 5 bases, with 13 bases sitting between them. The CDR3 has 14 residues.

In its sample, this clone was seen once. One end of the junction does not line up with germline, which may come from a read error. CDR3 nucleotide sequence: TGCGCCAGCAGCCAAAGCGTGGGGAGCTCTAGAAACACCATATATTTT. It translates to CASSQSVGSSRNTIYF. The chain employs TRBV5-1 and TRBJ1-3, with D uncertain. The CDR3 is made up of 16 amino acids. CDR1 is SGHRS, CDR2 YFSETQ, per germline. Full variable domain (rest looked up from reference TRBV5-1 and TRBJ1-3): KAGVTQTPRYLIKTRGQQVTLSCSPISGHRSVSWYQQTPGQGLQFLFEYFSETQRNKGNFPGRFSGRQFSNSRSEMNVSTLELGDSALYLCASSQSVGSSRNTIYFGEGSWLTVV.